This passage covers 3 T cell receptor beta chains from one sample sequenced in a study of cytotoxic CD8 clonotypes in ibrutinib-treated CLL. Here immunoSEQ multiplex PCR was the method, and the copy in TCRdb shows in-frame clones only, minus some. The sample has about 140,000 clones, 80% seen once. This specimen consisted of PBMCs, obtained after 36 months of ibrutinib treatment. Source of these receptors: a human donor with chronic lymphocytic leukemia.

The chain links TRBV5-6 to TRBJ1-3; a possible D gene is TRBD1 (5 bases). The CDR3 extends over 14 amino acids. Germline V gene data show CDR1 as SGHDT and CDR2 as YYEEEE. V was pared by 5 bases and J by 4 bases, with 13 bases between. The CDR3 reads CASRLWGTGNTIYF. The DNA of the CDR3 is TGTGCCAGCAGATTATGGGGGACCGGAAACACCATATATTTT.

The chain joins TRBV7-3 to TRBJ2-1; TRBD2 agrees at 10 bases. After removal of 5 bases from V and 8 bases from J, the junction contained 9 bases not matched to a gene. Germline lookup yields CDR1 SGHTA and CDR2 FQGTGA. The CDR3 length is 15 residues. The CDR3 DNA sequence: TGTGCCAGCAGCGCCCTAGCGGGAGTCTTACATGAGCAGTTCTTC. Protein product: CASSALAGVLHEQFF.

This clone was detected once. This chain links TRBV20-1 with TRBJ2-1, with D uncertain. CDR3 length equals 10 residues. Trimming cost V 6 bases and J 4 bases, with 4 bases left between them. Germline loops: CDR1 DFQATT, CDR2 SNEGSKA (reference sequence). The CDR3 is CSALYNEQFF. In nucleotides, the CDR3 is TGCAGTGCCCTTTACAATGAGCAGTTCTTC.